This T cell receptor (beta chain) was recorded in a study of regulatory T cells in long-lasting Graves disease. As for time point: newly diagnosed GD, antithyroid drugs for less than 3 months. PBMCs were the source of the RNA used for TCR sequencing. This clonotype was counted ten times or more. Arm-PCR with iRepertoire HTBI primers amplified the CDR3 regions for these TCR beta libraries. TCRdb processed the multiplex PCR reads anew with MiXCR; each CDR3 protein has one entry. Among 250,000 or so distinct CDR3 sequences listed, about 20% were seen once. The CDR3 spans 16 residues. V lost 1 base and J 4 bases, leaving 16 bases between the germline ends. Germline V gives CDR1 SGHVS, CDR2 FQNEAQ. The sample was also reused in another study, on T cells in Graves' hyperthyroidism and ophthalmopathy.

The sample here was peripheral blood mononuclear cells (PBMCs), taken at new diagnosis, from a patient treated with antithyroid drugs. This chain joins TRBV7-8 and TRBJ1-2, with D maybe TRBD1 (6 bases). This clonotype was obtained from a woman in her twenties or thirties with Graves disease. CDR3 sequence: CASSLGADRIPYGYTF. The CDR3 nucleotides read TGTGCCAGCAGCTTAGGTGCTGACAGGATACCCTATGGCTACACCTTC. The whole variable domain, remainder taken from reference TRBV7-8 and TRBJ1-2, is GAGVSQSPRYKVAKRGQDVALRCDPISGHVSLFWYQQALGQGPEFLTYFQNEAQLDKSGLPSDRFFAERPEGSVSTLKIQRTQQEDSAVYLCASSLGADRIPYGYTFGSGTRLTVV.